This TCR beta chain came from a study of blood T cell repertoires in COVID-19. The CDR3 is made up of 17 amino acids. Germline assignment: CDR1 SEHNR and CDR2 FQNEAQ (reference sequence). After removal of 1 base from V and 5 bases from J, the junction contained 14 bases not matched to a gene. The authors' processing: Quantification of nucleated cells was approximated via reference gene primer amplification. Libraries were prepared by immunoSEQ multiplex PCR; TCRdb keeps only in-frame clonotypes and omits some of them. V, J and clone size were drawn from that table, and D and trimming were deduced from the DNA. The table lists roughly 100,000 clones, approximately 90% of them singletons.

Sequencing was done on a sample of peripheral blood. The V call is TRBV7-9, the J call TRBJ2-7; 7 bases match TRBD1. The clonotype comes from a man aged 50 or older in a cohort sampled during active COVID-19. The CDR3 region is CASSLGGWTGSFDEQYF. The CDR3 DNA is TGTGCCAGCAGCTTAGGAGGCTGGACAGGAAGTTTCGACGAGCAGTACTTC.